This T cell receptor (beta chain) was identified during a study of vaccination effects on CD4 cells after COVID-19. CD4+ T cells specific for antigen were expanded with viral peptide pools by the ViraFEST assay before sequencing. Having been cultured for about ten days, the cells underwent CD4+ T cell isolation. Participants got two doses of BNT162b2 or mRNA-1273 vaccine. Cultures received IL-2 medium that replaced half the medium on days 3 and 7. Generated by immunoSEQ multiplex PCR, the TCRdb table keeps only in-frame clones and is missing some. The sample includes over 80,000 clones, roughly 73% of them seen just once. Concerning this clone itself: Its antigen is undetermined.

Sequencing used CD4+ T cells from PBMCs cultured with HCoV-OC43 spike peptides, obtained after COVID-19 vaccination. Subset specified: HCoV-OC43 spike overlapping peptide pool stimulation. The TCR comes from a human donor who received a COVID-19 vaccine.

CDR3 region: CASSFAGNTIYF. The CDR3 DNA follows: TGTGCCAGCAGCTTCGCCGGAAACACCATATATTTT. The J gene is TRBJ1-3, the V gene TRBV11-3; D is uncertain. V gave up 3 bases and J gave up 4 bases, with 4 bases separating them. The CDR3 totals 12 residues. Germline CDR1 is SGHNT and CDR2 is YENEEA.